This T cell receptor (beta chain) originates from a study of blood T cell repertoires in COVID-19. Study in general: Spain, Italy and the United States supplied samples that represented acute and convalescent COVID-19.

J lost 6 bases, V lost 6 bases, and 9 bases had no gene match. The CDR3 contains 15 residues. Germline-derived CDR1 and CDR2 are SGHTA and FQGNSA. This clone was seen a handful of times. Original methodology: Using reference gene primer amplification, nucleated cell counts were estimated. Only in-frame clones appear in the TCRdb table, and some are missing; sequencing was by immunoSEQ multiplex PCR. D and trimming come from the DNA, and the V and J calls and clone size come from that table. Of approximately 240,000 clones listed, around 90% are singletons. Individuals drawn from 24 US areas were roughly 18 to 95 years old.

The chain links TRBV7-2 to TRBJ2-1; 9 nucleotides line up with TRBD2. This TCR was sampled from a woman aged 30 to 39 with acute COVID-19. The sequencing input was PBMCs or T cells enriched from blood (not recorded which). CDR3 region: CASSDFASGVNEQFF. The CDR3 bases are TGTGCCAGCAGTGATTTCGCTAGCGGGGTCAATGAGCAGTTCTTC.